This TCR beta chain was obtained from a study of OX40 agonist ivuxolimab in advanced cancers. Study background: Patients undergoing dose escalation presented with hepatocellular carcinoma, melanoma, renal cell or head and neck cancer. The study's findings and limits: Relative to CD4+ cells, CD8+ T cells on average had more expanded clones.

Sequencing used immunoSEQ multiplex PCR; TCRdb keeps in-frame clones, though not all of them. The sample has approximately 13,000 clones, approximately 80% seen once; the top ten hold less than 55%. This clone is categorized as medium-sized. The antigen remains undetermined. This sample comprised CD4+ or CD8+ T cells sorted from blood, obtained in a trial of the OX40 agonist ivuxolimab. This TCR came from an adult with an advanced solid tumor such as melanoma, head and neck, liver or kidney cancer.

The CDR3 DNA reads TGTGCCAGCAGTGAAGCGTGGGGGAACACCATATATTTT. Translated: CASSEAWGNTIYF. The chain is built from TRBV2 and TRBJ1-3; perhaps TRBD1 as D (5 bases). CDR3 length equals 13 residues. Per the germline V gene, CDR1 is SNHLY and CDR2 is FYNNEI. Trimming left V 0 bases short and J 7 bases short, with 7 bases between. Full variable domain (missing parts from reference TRBV2 and TRBJ1-3): EPEVTQTPSHQVTQMGQEVILRCVPISNHLYFYWYRQILGQKVEFLVSFYNNEISEKSEIFDDQFSVERPDGSNFTLKIRSTKLEDSAMYFCASSEAWGNTIYFGEGSWLTVV.